These 25 T cell receptor beta chains were sequenced from one sample in a study of T cell responses to AZD1222 COVID-19 vaccine. Only in-frame clones appear in the TCRdb table, and some are missing; sequencing was by immunoSEQ multiplex PCR. This table has roughly 120,000 clones, approximately 89% appearing once. The material was peripheral blood, obtained 28 days after the second AZD1222 dose. These receptors were collected from an adult who received the AZD1222 COVID-19 vaccine.

This chain connects TRBV7-9 to TRBJ1-1, with D perhaps matching TRBD1 (5 bases). This CDR3 has 14 residues. Germline V CDR1 and CDR2: SEHNR, FQNEAQ (reference sequence). V gave up 4 bases and J gave up 2 bases, with 11 bases separating them. CDR3 DNA: TGTGCCAGCAGCTCAACGGGACTTAACACTGAAGCTTTCTTT. Protein: CASSSTGLNTEAFF.

The chain couples TRBV5-1 to TRBJ2-1, with a weak D call TRBD1 (5 bases). With 0 bases removed from V and 2 bases from J, the gap between germline ends came to 6 bases. The germline CDR1 and CDR2 sequences are SGHRS and YFSETQ. The CDR3 extends over 14 amino acids. The CDR3 sequence: CASSLGQTYNEQFF. CDR3 DNA: TGCGCCAGCAGCTTGGGACAGACCTACAATGAGCAGTTCTTC.

V gene TRBV9 combines with J gene TRBJ2-5, with D possibly TRBD2 on 6 matching bases. Trimming left V 3 bases short and J 0 bases short, with 12 bases between. The CDR3 contains 15 residues. CDR1 SGDLS and CDR2 YYNGEE come from the germline V gene. CDR3 residues: CASSGGLTYQETQYF. CDR3 DNA: TGTGCCAGCAGCGGGGGACTGACGTACCAAGAGACCCAGTACTTC.

V is TRBV7-3 and J is TRBJ2-5, with 9 bases identical to TRBD2. Germline trimming cut 5 bases from V and 9 bases from J; bases unmatched to any gene: 10. The CDR3 has 14 residues. Germline V CDR1 and CDR2: SGHTA, FQGTGA. CDR3 DNA sequence: TGTGCCAGCAGCCCCAGCGGGGGGACGTTCGCCCAGTACTTC. Protein sequence: CASSPSGGTFAQYF.

This chain uses TRBV4-2 with TRBJ2-7; no clear D. V shed 2 bases and J shed 6 bases, with 5 bases lying between them. Germline CDR1 LGHNA, CDR2 YNFKEQ. The CDR3 runs to 11 residues. The CDR3 coding sequence is TGTGCCAGCAGCCAACGGGCCGAGCAGTACTTC. Translation: CASSQRAEQYF.

This chain connects TRBV7-2 to TRBJ1-1, with 7 bases that match TRBD1. Trimming removed 6 bases from V and 5 bases from J; junction bases left unmatched: 6. From germline, CDR1 is SGHTA and CDR2 FQGNSA. This CDR3 spans 13 amino acids. CDR3 in amino acids: CASRAGGRTEAFF. Written as DNA, the CDR3 is TGTGCCAGCAGAGCAGGGGGGAGGACTGAAGCTTTCTTT.

The chain carries TRBV5-5 and TRBJ1-4; possibly TRBD1 for D (6 bases). From germline, CDR1 is SGHKS and CDR2 YYEKEE (reference sequence). V was pared by 4 bases and J by 8 bases, with 18 bases between. The CDR3 extends over 15 amino acids. The CDR3 loop is CASSPAGGPVEKLFF. In DNA, the CDR3 is TGTGCCAGCAGCCCGGCGGGGGGGCCCGTAGAAAAACTGTTTTTT.

CDR3 amino acids: CASTPGTGGNQPQHF. The CDR3 DNA sequence: TGTGCCAGCACCCCCGGGACAGGGGGGAATCAGCCCCAGCATTTT. This chain joins TRBV2 and TRBJ1-5, with 11 bases that match TRBD1. With V trimmed by 7 bases and J by 4 bases, 6 bases remained unmatched. CDR1 is SNHLY, CDR2 FYNNEI, per germline. This CDR3 has 15 amino acids.

This chain connects TRBV4-3 to TRBJ1-1; maybe TRBD1 (5 bases). The CDR3 extends over 15 amino acids. The germline V gene encodes CDR1 LGHNA and CDR2 YSLEER. The V gene lost 4 bases and the J gene lost 6 bases, with 18 bases spanning the gap. CDR3 protein: CASSPSGRESPEAFF. The CDR3 DNA reads as TGCGCCAGCAGCCCTAGTGGCAGGGAATCCCCTGAAGCTTTCTTT.

J is TRBJ1-2 and V is TRBV28; TRBD1 matches 7 bases. The CDR3 is made up of 14 amino acids. Germline CDR1 MDHEN, CDR2 SYDVKM. The junction had 5 bases not matched to a gene; V was cut back by 7 bases and J by 0 bases. CDR3 loop: CASKAGGANYGYTF. The CDR3 DNA reads as TGTGCCAGCAAGGCAGGGGGAGCTAACTATGGCTACACCTTC.

The CDR3 DNA reads as TGTGCCAGCAGAACTACCACAGATACGCAGTATTTT. It specifies CASRTTTDTQYF. This rearrangement joins TRBV28 to TRBJ2-3; D not certain. Germline lookup yields CDR1 MDHEN and CDR2 SYDVKM. This CDR3 spans 12 amino acids. Trimming shortened V by 6 bases and J by 2 bases, and 6 bases separated the two germline ends. Together with reference TRBV28 and TRBJ2-3, the CDR3 gives the full variable domain: DVKVTQSSRYLVKRTGEKVFLECVQDMDHENMFWYRQDPGLGLRLIYFSYDVKMKEKGDIPEGYSVSREKKERFSLILESASTNQTSMYLCASRTTTDTQYFGPGTRLTVL.

The V call is TRBV19, the J call TRBJ2-6; 7 bases agree with TRBD1. Trimming removed 9 bases from V and 3 bases from J; junction bases left unmatched: 11. The CDR3 runs to 16 residues. The V gene's germline CDR1 is LNHDA and CDR2 SQIVND (reference sequence). CDR3 sequence (DNA): TGTGCCAGCACTGGGACAGCCTTTGGTGGGGCCAACGTCCTGACTTTC. Translated: CASTGTAFGGANVLTF.

V gene TRBV18 combines with J gene TRBJ2-1, with TRBD2 matching 12 bases. CDR1 and CDR2 from the germline V gene are KGHSH and LQKENI. The CDR3 is made up of 17 amino acids. Trimming took 8 bases from V and 0 from J; bases not matched to a gene: 8. The CDR3 protein is CASPGLAGSPSYNEQFF. The CDR3 DNA follows: TGTGCCAGCCCAGGACTAGCGGGATCACCCTCCTACAATGAGCAGTTCTTC.

The chain recombines TRBV21-1 with TRBJ1-3; TRBD1, the table's D call, was not compared with the DNA. TRBV21-1 is a known pseudogene. This CDR3 is built from 13 residues. CDR3 bases: TGTGCCAGCAGCCAGGGGTATGGAAACACCATATATTTT. Its translation is CASSQGYGNTIYF.

The rearrangement joins TRBV2 to TRBJ1-3; tentatively, D is TRBD1 (5 bases). Germline V gives CDR1 SNHLY, CDR2 FYNNEI. This CDR3 region has 15 residues. V was shortened by 3 bases and J by 0 bases, with 9 bases between the two germline ends. The DNA of the CDR3 is TGTGCCAGCAGTGATTCAGGGTTCTCTGGAAACACCATATATTTT. As protein: CASSDSGFSGNTIYF.

This clone was counted only a few times. The junction differs from germline at one of its ends, possibly a read error. This chain uses TRBV7-7 with TRBJ2-5, with 13 bases identical to TRBD2. The CDR3 totals 14 residues. Germline CDR1 is SSHAT and CDR2 is FNYEAQ (reference sequence). This chain's CDR3 is CASSPGLAGETQYF. CDR3 in DNA: TGTGCTAGCAGCCCGGGACTAGCGGGGGAGACCCAGTACTTC.

Here the CDR3 DNA reads TGCGCCAGCAGCGGATATCAGGTTTTTGGAGAAAAACTGTTTTTT. It specifies CASSGYQVFGEKLFF. The chain combines TRBV4-1 with TRBJ1-4; no firm D call. The germline V gene encodes CDR1 MGHRA and CDR2 YSYEKL. CDR3 length equals 15 residues. With 5 bases removed from V and 8 bases from J, the gap between germline ends came to 18 bases.

A remark on this clone: The junction departs from germline at one end; a sequencing error may be responsible. The V call is TRBV7-7, the J call TRBJ1-4, with 9 nucleotides matching TRBD1. Germline CDR1 SSHAT, CDR2 FNYEAQ (reference sequence). CDR3 size: 13 residues. CDR3 nucleotide sequence: TGTGCTAGCAGCATGGGACAGGGAGAAAAACTGTTTTTT. Residues: CASSMGQGEKLFF.

The chain couples TRBV2 to TRBJ2-5; 12 bases are shared with TRBD1. The germline V gene encodes CDR1 SNHLY and CDR2 FYNNEI. V shed 1 base, J shed 3 bases, and the junction held 6 bases outside the gene matches. The CDR3 is 17 amino acids. The CDR3 reads CASSEEGTGGAEETQYF. The CDR3 DNA follows: TGTGCCAGCAGTGAAGAGGGGACAGGGGGCGCGGAAGAGACCCAGTACTTC.

This chain connects TRBV24-1 to TRBJ1-5; no clear D. This CDR3 region has 13 residues. Trimming removed 5 bases from V and 3 bases from J, with 7 bases in between. In germline, CDR1 is KGHDR, CDR2 SFDVKD. The CDR3 sequence is CATSGGFNQPQHF. For the CDR3, the DNA is TGTGCCACCAGTGGTGGTTTCAATCAGCCCCAGCATTTT.

The chain joins TRBV28 to TRBJ1-6, with 8 bases identical to TRBD1. Germline V lookup: CDR1 MDHEN, CDR2 SYDVKM. Trimming cost V 5 bases and J 5 bases; bases outside gene matches: 5. The length of the CDR3 is 15 residues. As DNA, the CDR3 is TGTGCCAGCAGTCCAGGGGGCAGGAATAATTCACCCCTCCACTTT. This sequence encodes CASSPGGRNNSPLHF.

This chain joins TRBV21-1 and TRBJ1-5; the table names TRBD1, a call not compared with the DNA. TRBV21-1 is flagged as a pseudogene. The CDR3 sequence is 19 residues long. The CDR3 sequence: CASSKKWKGQGYSNQPQHF. The CDR3 nucleotides read TGTGCCAGCAGCAAAAAATGGAAGGGACAGGGCTATAGCAATCAGCCCCAGCATTTT.

The CDR3 DNA reads as TGTGCCAGTAGTATAGACAGGCGTAACTATGGCTACACCTTC. Translating it yields CASSIDRRNYGYTF. V and J are TRBV19 and TRBJ1-2; D gene unclear. V lost 0 bases and J 1 base, leaving 6 bases between the germline ends. Germline assignment: CDR1 LNHDA and CDR2 SQIVND (reference sequence). The CDR3 runs to 14 residues. Supplemented by reference TRBV19 and TRBJ1-2, the full variable domain reads DGGITQSPKYLFRKEGQNVTLSCEQNLNHDAMYWYRQDPGQGLRLIYYSQIVNDFQKGDIAEGYSVSREKKESFPLTVTSAQKNPTAFYLCASSIDRRNYGYTFGSGTRLTVV.

The sample holds one count of this clone. V is TRBV7-9 and J is TRBJ2-2; D is tentatively TRBD1 or TRBD2 (5 bases each). The ends were cut back, 11 bases at V and 3 bases at J, with 10 bases in the middle. The CDR3 is 12 residues long. Germline CDR1 is SEHNR and CDR2 is FQNEAQ (reference sequence). The CDR3 protein is CAVRGDTGELFF. DNA for the CDR3: TGTGCCGTCCGAGGGGACACCGGGGAGCTGTTTTTT. The full variable domain, in which reference TRBV7-9 and TRBJ2-2 provide the parts outside the CDR3, is DTGVSQNPRHKITKRGQNVTFRCDPISEHNRLYWYRQTLGQGPEFLTYFQNEAQLEKSRLLSDRFSAERPKGSFSTLEIQRTEQGDSAMYLCAVRGDTGELFFGEGSRLTVL.

This sequence joins TRBV18 and TRBJ1-4; D perhaps matches TRBD1 (6 bases). Trimming shortened V by 3 bases and J by 0 bases, and 23 bases separated the two germline ends. The germline gives CDR1 KGHSH, CDR2 LQKENI. The CDR3 length is 20 residues. Written as DNA, the CDR3 is TGTGCCAGCTCACCCTCTAAGTTCGGGGGGCAGGGGACAACTAATGAAAAACTGTTTTTT. This translates into CASSPSKFGGQGTTNEKLFF. Complete variable domain (other parts from reference TRBV18 and TRBJ1-4): NAGVMQNPRHLVRRRGQEARLRCSPMKGHSHVYWYRQLPEEGLKFMVYLQKENIIDESGMPKERFSAEFPKEGPSILRIQQVVRGDSAAYFCASSPSKFGGQGTTNEKLFFGSGTQLSVL.